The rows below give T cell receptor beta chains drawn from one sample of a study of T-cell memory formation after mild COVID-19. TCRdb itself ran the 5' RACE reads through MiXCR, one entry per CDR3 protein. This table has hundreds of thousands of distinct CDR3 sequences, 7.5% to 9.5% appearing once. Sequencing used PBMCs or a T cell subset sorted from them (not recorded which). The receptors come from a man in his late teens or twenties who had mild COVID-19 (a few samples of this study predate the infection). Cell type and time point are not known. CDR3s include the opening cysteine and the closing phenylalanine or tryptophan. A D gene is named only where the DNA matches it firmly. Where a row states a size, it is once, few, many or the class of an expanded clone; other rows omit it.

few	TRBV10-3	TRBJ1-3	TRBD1	TGTGCCATCAGTTACCCGGGACAGGGTTTTGACACCATATATTTT	CAISYPGQGFDTIYF
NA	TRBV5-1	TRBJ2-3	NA	TGCGCCAGCAGCCGAACGTTAGTCCCAGATACGCAGTATTTT	CASSRTLVPDTQYF
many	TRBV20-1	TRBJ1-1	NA	TGCAGTGCTAGAGTTTTGCCTGAAGCTTTCTTT	CSARVLPEAFF
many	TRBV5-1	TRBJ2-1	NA	TGCGCCAGCTCCAATTATGACAATGAGCAGTTCTTC	CASSNYDNEQFF
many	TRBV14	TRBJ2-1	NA	TGTGCCAGCAGCCAATATAAAAGCTCCTACAATGAGCAGTTCTTC	CASSQYKSSYNEQFF
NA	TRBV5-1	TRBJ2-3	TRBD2	TGCGCCAGCAGTTCCACTAGCGGGGTTGATACGCAGTATTTT	CASSSTSGVDTQYF
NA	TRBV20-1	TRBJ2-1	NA	TGCAGTGCTAGTAGGGGGGACCTTTACAATGAGCAGTTCTTC	CSASRGDLYNEQFF
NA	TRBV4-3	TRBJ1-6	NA	TGCGCCAGCAGCCTAAGAGTCGGGGGAGGGAATTCACCCCTCCACTTT	CASSLRVGGGNSPLHF
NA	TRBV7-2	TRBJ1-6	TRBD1	TGTGCCAGCAGGACTATCCGGGACAGGGGTACACCCCTCCACTTT	CASRTIRDRGTPLHF
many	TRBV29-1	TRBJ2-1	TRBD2	TGCAGCGTTGATATCCCTAGCGGGGGGTACAATGAGCAGTTCTTC	CSVDIPSGGYNEQFF
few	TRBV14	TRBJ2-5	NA	TGTGCCAGCAGCCAAGGGGGTTCGGTTCAGACCCAGTACTTC	CASSQGGSVQTQYF
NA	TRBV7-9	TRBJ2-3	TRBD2	TGTGCCAGCAGCTCCGGGGGGACCCCTAGCACAGATACGCAGTATTTT	CASSSGGTPSTDTQYF
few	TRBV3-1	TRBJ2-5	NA	TGTGCCAGCAGCCATTTGAGGGGGGGCCAAGAGACCCAGTACTTC	CASSHLRGGQETQYF
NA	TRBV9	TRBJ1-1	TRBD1	TGTGCCAGCAGCCCCCGTTGGGCAGGGGGCACTGAAGCTTTCTTT	CASSPRWAGGTEAFF
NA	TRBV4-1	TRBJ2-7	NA	TGCGCCAGCAGCCAAGCGGGGCAGAATTCCTACGAGCAGTACTTC	CASSQAGQNSYEQYF
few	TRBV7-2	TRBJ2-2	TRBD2	TGTGCCAGCAGCTTAGTTCGAGCGGGGGGGCGTGTCACCGGGGAGCTGTTTTTT	CASSLVRAGGRVTGELFF
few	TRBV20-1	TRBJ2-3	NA	TGCAGTGCCCTTACCCGGACAGATACGCAGTATTTT	CSALTRTDTQYF
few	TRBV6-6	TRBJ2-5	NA	TGTGCCAGCAGTTACTCGCGCCAGGGGCAAGAGACCCAGTACTTC	CASSYSRQGQETQYF
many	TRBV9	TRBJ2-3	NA	TGTGCCAGCAGCGTAGTGGGGCCGGATACGCAGTATTTT	CASSVVGPDTQYF
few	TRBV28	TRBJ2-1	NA	TGTGCCAGCGCCCCACGGAGCCTTTTGGAGCAGTTCTTC	CASAPRSLLEQFF
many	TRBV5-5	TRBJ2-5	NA	TGTGCCAGCAGCTTGACGACAGTTCAAGAGACCCAGTACTTC	CASSLTTVQETQYF
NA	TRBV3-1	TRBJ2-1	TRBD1	TGTGCCAGCAGCCAAGGTGGACAGGGTAATGAGCAGTTCTTC	CASSQGGQGNEQFF
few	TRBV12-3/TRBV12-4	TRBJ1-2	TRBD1	TGTGCCAGCAGTTTAGGGCAGGGGGCTAAGGGAATCTATGGCTACACCTTC	CASSLGQGAKGIYGYTF
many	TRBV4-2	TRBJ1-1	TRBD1	TGTGCCAGCAGCCAACGCCCTCCGGGACAGGGGGCAGCTTTCTTT	CASSQRPPGQGAAFF
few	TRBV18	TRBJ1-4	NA	TGTGCCAGCTCACCCCTTTCTGAGGAAAAACTGTTTTTT	CASSPLSEEKLFF
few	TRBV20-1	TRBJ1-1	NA	TGCAGTGCTATCGGGAAAGGGGGTAAAGCTTTCTTT	CSAIGKGGKAFF
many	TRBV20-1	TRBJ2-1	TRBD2	TGCAGTGCTAGAGATGGGCTAGCGGGCTCCTACAATGAGCAGTTCTTC	CSARDGLAGSYNEQFF
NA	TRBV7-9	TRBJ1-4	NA	TGTGCCAGCAGCTTTTCCCCGGGACGAAGAGAAAAACTGTTTTTT	CASSFSPGRREKLFF
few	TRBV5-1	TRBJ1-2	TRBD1	TGCGCCAGCAGCGAGGACAGGCGGGGCTACACCTTC	CASSEDRRGYTF
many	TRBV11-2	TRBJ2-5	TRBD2	TGTGCCAGCACCCCCTGGGGGGGGGAAGGGGAGACCCAGTACTTC	CASTPWGGEGETQYF
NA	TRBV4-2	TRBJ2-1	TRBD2	TGTGCCAGCAGCCAAGGCTACAGCGGGGGGGCGACCGGTGAGCAGTTCTTC	CASSQGYSGGATGEQFF